Listed below are T cell receptor beta chains from one sample, sequenced in a study of blood T cell repertoires in COVID-19. Only in-frame clones appear in the TCRdb table, and some are missing; sequencing was by immunoSEQ multiplex PCR. The sample gives approximately 90,000 clones, 89% of which show up once; more than 5% is in the top ten. The source material was peripheral blood. The origin of the receptors is a man aged 60-69 years with COVID-19, enrolled during active disease. Each CDR3 is given with its conserved first and last residue. A D gene is named only where the DNA matches it firmly. Clone sizes are given selectively: once, few, many, or a class where the clone is expanded.

CDR3nt: TGTGCCAGCAGCCAGGCTAGCGGGGGGGGGAATACGCAGTATTTT
CDR3aa: CASSQASGGGNTQYF
j_gene: TRBJ2-3
d_gene: TRBD2
v_gene: TRBV7-6
abundance: NA

CDR3nt: TGTGCCAGTATCCCCCACCTCGATGCCGGGACAGGCTTATATGGCTACACCTTC
CDR3aa: CASIPHLDAGTGLYGYTF
j_gene: TRBJ1-2
d_gene: TRBD1
v_gene: TRBV19
abundance: NA

CDR3nt: TGTGCCTGGAGGGCTCCGCCGACAGGGCCCAACTATGGCTACACCTTC
CDR3aa: CAWRAPPTGPNYGYTF
j_gene: TRBJ1-2
d_gene: TRBD1
v_gene: TRBV30
abundance: once

CDR3nt: TGTGCCAGCAGCTCTTCAGGGTCTCACTATGAGCAGTTCTTC
CDR3aa: CASSSSGSHYEQFF
j_gene: TRBJ2-1
d_gene: NA
v_gene: TRBV7-9
abundance: NA

CDR3nt: TGTGCCAGTAGCCCGGGACTAGCGTTATCCTACGAGCAGTACTTC
CDR3aa: CASSPGLALSYEQYF
j_gene: TRBJ2-7
d_gene: TRBD2
v_gene: TRBV19
abundance: NA

CDR3nt: TGTGCCAGCAGCTCGACTAGCGGGAGCATCTACGAGCAGTACTTC
CDR3aa: CASSSTSGSIYEQYF
j_gene: TRBJ2-7
d_gene: TRBD2
v_gene: TRBV9
abundance: NA

CDR3nt: TGTGCCAGCAGCTTAGGGCCGGGACTAGCGTATTACAATGAGCAGTTCTTC
CDR3aa: CASSLGPGLAYYNEQFF
j_gene: TRBJ2-1
d_gene: TRBD2
v_gene: TRBV7-9
abundance: NA

CDR3nt: TGCGCCAGCAGCCAAGAATGGGGGGGACTAGAGACCCAGTACTTC
CDR3aa: CASSQEWGGLETQYF
j_gene: TRBJ2-5
d_gene: TRBD2
v_gene: TRBV4-1
abundance: NA

CDR3nt: TGCGCCAGCAGCTTGGTTACGGGGTCGAAGACCCAGTACTTC
CDR3aa: CASSLVTGSKTQYF
j_gene: TRBJ2-5
d_gene: NA
v_gene: TRBV5-1
abundance: NA

CDR3nt: TGCGCCAGCAGCTCACAAGGACAGAGAGAAACCTACGAGCAGTACTTC
CDR3aa: CASSSQGQRETYEQYF
j_gene: TRBJ2-7
d_gene: NA
v_gene: TRBV5-1
abundance: NA